Detailed here is one T cell receptor (beta chain). Germline V gives CDR1 SGHDT, CDR2 YYEEEE. The length of the CDR3 is 13 residues. With 7 bases removed from V and 0 bases from J, the gap between germline ends came to 10 bases. This entry belongs to a study of blood T cell repertoires in COVID-19. Study-wide context: COVID-19 samples from acute and convalescent phases originated in the United States, Italy and Spain. T cells, B-cell-depleted T cells, or PBMCs provided the cDNA or gDNA that served as material.

In the authors' workflow: Amplified reference gene primers provided the basis for estimating nucleated cell counts. Here immunoSEQ multiplex PCR was the method, and the copy in TCRdb shows in-frame clones only, minus some. Clonal size and the V and J genes are those of that table, whereas D and trimming came from the DNA. Of hundreds of thousands of clones detected, just under 90% appear once; the ten largest clones hold approximately 6.2%. J is TRBJ1-1 and V is TRBV5-6; D is undetermined. The sample comprised peripheral blood. This receptor was obtained from a man between 60 and 75 years old who had recovered from COVID-19. CDR3 coding DNA: TGTGCCAGCCTTCACAATATGAACACTGAAGCTTTCTTT. This translates into CASLHNMNTEAFF.